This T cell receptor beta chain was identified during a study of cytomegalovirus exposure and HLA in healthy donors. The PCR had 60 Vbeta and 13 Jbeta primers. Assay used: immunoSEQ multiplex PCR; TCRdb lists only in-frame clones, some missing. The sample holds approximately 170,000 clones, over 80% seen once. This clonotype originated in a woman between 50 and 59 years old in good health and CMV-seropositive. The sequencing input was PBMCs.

The CDR3 nucleotides are TGTGCCAGCAGCCCAGAGGGGGACAGGGGGAACACTGAAGCTTTCTTT. Its protein product is CASSPEGDRGNTEAFF. The genes are TRBV7-9 and TRBJ1-1; TRBD1 matches at 10 bases. The length of the CDR3 is 16 residues. V shed 5 bases and J 1 base; nucleotides not matched to a gene: 7. Per the germline V gene, CDR1 is SEHNR and CDR2 is FQNEAQ (reference sequence).